The T cell receptor beta chain described here comes from a study of cytomegalovirus exposure and HLA in healthy donors. Study-level findings and limits: According to a later analysis, donors in an Asian-associated ancestry cluster reportedly had fewer N-insertions than the approximately 670-donor mean. Later examination showed HLA-associated TCR beta chains had greater clonal expansion than equally common others. A missense DCLRE1C variant was associated with V- and J-gene trimming of TCR beta chains in a later analysis, and an independent cohort replicated the association.

Comments on this clone: Its antigen is as yet unknown.

The PCR used 60 Vbeta and 13 Jbeta primers. Produced via immunoSEQ multiplex PCR; TCRdb's table is partial and in-frame only. The repertoire has 40,000 to 45,000 clones, about 60% of them found once; the top ten carry approximately 8.4%. Germline-derived CDR1 and CDR2 are SGHTA and FQGNSA. Trimming removed 3 bases from V and 4 bases from J, with 12 bases in between. The CDR3 loop spans 15 amino acids. The sequenced sample consisted of PBMCs. The chain couples TRBV7-2 to TRBJ2-2, with D possibly matching TRBD1 (6 bases). This clonotype was sampled from a human donor in good health. The CDR3 DNA follows: TGTGCCAGCAGCTTTTGGGGGCCCGGCACCGGGGAGCTGTTTTTT. It encodes CASSFWGPGTGELFF.